In this sample, the clone carrying this TCR beta chain turned up a few times. The antigen is not known. It was RNA transcripts that yielded the amplified TCR beta CDR3 regions. Primed by the HTBI set, a first-round RT-PCR was run on the TCR CDR3. Each CDR3 protein gets one entry after TCRdb re-called the multiplex PCR reads with MiXCR. Among around 530,000 distinct CDR3 sequences, roughly a sixth were seen once, and the ten largest hold under 20%. The CDR3 spans 15 residues. Germline V gives CDR1 MNHEY, CDR2 SVGEGT. Trimming took 7 bases from V and 0 from J, leaving 12 bases between them. The data were taken from a study of T cells in Graves' hyperthyroidism and ophthalmopathy. Uncontrolled infection, other autoimmune disease, pregnancy and lactation each barred patients from inclusion. Clinical symptoms, serum thyroxine, TRAb, thyroid ultrasound and orbital computed tomography informed diagnoses. Fresh peripheral blood, 8 to 10 ml, was the source of the PBMCs.

Whole-study results and caveats: Ophthalmopathy prediction by the model preceded onset by a median roughly 6 months.

The sample consisted of blood. This sequence was found in a woman between 18 and 29 years old with Graves' ophthalmopathy. The chain combines TRBV6-2 or TRBV6-3 with TRBJ2-2; D possibly uses TRBD1 or TRBD2 (5 bases each). The CDR3 loop is CASIYRGPNTGELFF. The CDR3 bases are TGTGCCAGCATCTACCGGGGCCCGAACACCGGGGAGCTGTTTTTT.